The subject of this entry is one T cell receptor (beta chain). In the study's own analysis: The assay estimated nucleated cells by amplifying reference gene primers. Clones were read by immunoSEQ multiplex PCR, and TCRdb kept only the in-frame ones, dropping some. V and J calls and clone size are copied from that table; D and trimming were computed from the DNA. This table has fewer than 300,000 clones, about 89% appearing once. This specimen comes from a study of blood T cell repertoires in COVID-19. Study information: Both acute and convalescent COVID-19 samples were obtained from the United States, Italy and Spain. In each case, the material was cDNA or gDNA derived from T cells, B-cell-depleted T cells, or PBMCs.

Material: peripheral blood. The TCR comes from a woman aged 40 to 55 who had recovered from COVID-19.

The CDR3 spells CASSIPTENYGYTF. As DNA, the CDR3 is TGTGCCAGCAGCATACCGACAGAGAACTATGGCTACACCTTC. The gene calls are TRBV5-4 and TRBJ1-2, with D perhaps TRBD1 (5 bases). The germline V gene encodes CDR1 SGHNT and CDR2 YYREEE (reference sequence). V was pared by 4 bases and J by 2 bases, with 12 bases between. This CDR3 spans 14 amino acids.